What follows describes a single T cell receptor (beta chain). The data were taken from a study of shared clonotypes between healthy human individuals. Clones were sequenced by immunoSEQ multiplex PCR, and TCRdb holds only the in-frame ones, with some missing. The sample carries around 2.5 million clones, 93% recorded once. The V gene end was trimmed by 1 base and the J gene end by 3 bases; junction bases not matched to a gene: 6. The germline V gene encodes CDR1 SGHAT and CDR2 FQNNGV. This CDR3 spans 15 amino acids. The receptor was derived from a man aged 18 to 35 in good health. Some clones in this sample may be carry-over from other donors' samples. The rearrangement uses TRBV11-2 and TRBJ2-7; TRBD2 matches at 7 bases. Input material: naive CD4+ T cells from PBMCs. Subset here: CD45RA+ positively selected. The CDR3 spells CASSLVAGVSYEQYF. Written as DNA, the CDR3 is TGTGCCAGCAGCTTAGTGGCGGGAGTTAGCTACGAGCAGTACTTC.